Presented here are 16 T cell receptor beta chains from one specimen sequenced in a study of shared clonotypes between healthy human individuals. Sequencing used immunoSEQ multiplex PCR; TCRdb keeps in-frame clones, though not all of them. The sample has around 1.9 million clones, just under 95% seen once; the top ten hold about 1.6%. It was CD45RO-negative cells, positively selected for CCR7, that made up naive CD8 cells, with terminally differentiated effector memory CD45RA+ cells excluded. Material: naive CD8+ T cells from PBMCs. Receptors originate from a man aged 18-30 years in good health. Some clones in this sample may be carry-over from other donors' samples.

The V call is TRBV2, the J call TRBJ1-2, with D tentatively TRBD1 (6 bases). Germline CDR1 and CDR2: SNHLY and FYNNEI. The ends were cut back, 7 bases at V and 3 bases at J, with 18 bases in the middle. The CDR3 totals 15 residues. The DNA for the CDR3 is TGTGCCAGCACCGGGATGGACAGAGGACACTATGGCTACACCTTC. Protein sequence: CASTGMDRGHYGYTF.

The chain couples TRBV28 to TRBJ1-1; D is possibly TRBD1 (6 bases). V dropped 6 bases and J dropped 0 bases, with 17 bases sitting between them. The CDR3 has 16 residues. The germline gives CDR1 MDHEN, CDR2 SYDVKM. The CDR3 nucleotides read TGTGCCAGCAGGTCGCAGGGGATTACTATGAACACTGAAGCTTTCTTT. The encoded protein is CASRSQGITMNTEAFF.

This clone was found once. The chain has TRBV27 and TRBJ2-1; weak D call: TRBD2 (5 bases). There are 18 residues in the CDR3. V lost 2 bases and J 0 bases, leaving 17 bases between the germline ends. Germline V CDR1 and CDR2: MNHEY, SMNVEV (reference sequence). In DNA form, the CDR3 reads TGTGCCAGCAGTTTAGAGGGTGACGGTTCAAGCTCCTACAATGAGCAGTTCTTC. This gives the protein CASSLEGDGSSSYNEQFF.

The CDR3 spells CASSVGVLSNQPQHF. The DNA for the CDR3 is TGTGCCAGCAGCGTAGGGGTCCTTAGCAATCAGCCCCAGCATTTT. The rearrangement uses TRBV28 and TRBJ1-5, with D perhaps TRBD1 (5 bases). The CDR3 has 15 amino acids. V was pared by 6 bases and J by 0 bases, with 12 bases between. From germline, CDR1 is MDHEN and CDR2 SYDVKM.

This clone was recorded once. This rearrangement joins TRBV30 to TRBJ1-1, with unresolved D. Germline CDR1 and CDR2: GTSNPN and SVGIG (reference sequence). There are 13 residues in the CDR3. V was shortened by 5 bases and J by 6 bases, with 16 bases between the two germline ends. The CDR3 loop is CAWDLPPNSEAFF. The CDR3 region has the DNA TGTGCCTGGGACCTTCCCCCGAATTCTGAAGCTTTCTTT.

For this clone: Different DNA sequences within this sample yield the same CDR3. The rearrangement joins TRBV30 to TRBJ2-2; D gene ambiguous. V was shortened by 1 base and J by 3 bases, with 6 bases between the two germline ends. This CDR3 has 13 amino acids. CDR1 GTSNPN and CDR2 SVGIG come from the germline V gene (reference sequence). The CDR3 sequence is CAWSGTYTGELFF. DNA for the CDR3: TGTGCCTGGAGTGGGACGTACACCGGGGAGCTGTTTTTT.

This sequence joins TRBV14 and TRBJ1-2; TRBD1 is a possible D gene (6 bases). The CDR3 sequence is 16 residues long. The germline V gene has CDR1 SGHDN and CDR2 FVKESK. V gave up 0 bases and J gave up 4 bases, with 15 bases separating them. CDR3 residues: CASSQDPTGRGYGYTF. The CDR3 DNA is TGTGCCAGCAGCCAAGATCCCACGGGCAGGGGCTATGGCTACACCTTC.

This clone appeared a single time. J is TRBJ1-3 and V is TRBV30; the D gene is possibly TRBD1 (5 bases). Germline values: CDR1 GTSNPN, CDR2 SVGIG (reference sequence). The CDR3 consists of 16 residues. Trimming left V 0 bases short and J 0 bases short, with 12 bases between. The CDR3: CAWSVSSGYSGNTIYF. CDR3 nucleotides: TGTGCCTGGAGTGTATCCTCAGGGTACTCTGGAAACACCATATATTTT.

The chain combines TRBV7-2 with TRBJ2-7; D is undetermined. V was cut by 0 bases and J by 2 bases, with 8 bases left in between. The CDR3 runs 14 residues. Germline V gene lookup returns CDR1 SGHTA and CDR2 FQGNSA. The CDR3 nucleotides are TGTGCCAGCAGCTTAGCGGGTCAAACCTACGAGCAGTACTTC. Translating it yields CASSLAGQTYEQYF.

Note on this clone: This same CDR3 is encoded by further DNA sequences in the sample. V and J are TRBV11-2 and TRBJ1-2, with D uncertain. V dropped 1 base and J dropped 0 bases, with 6 bases sitting between them. CDR1 SGHAT and CDR2 FQNNGV come from the germline V gene. This CDR3 comprises 14 residues. The CDR3 nucleotides are TGTGCCAGCAGCTTAGCCAGGACTAACTATGGCTACACCTTC. This codes for CASSLARTNYGYTF.

This chain joins TRBV27 and TRBJ2-5, with TRBD2 identical over 14 bases. This CDR3 comprises 18 residues. CDR1 MNHEY and CDR2 SMNVEV come from the germline V gene (reference sequence). Trimming removed 2 bases from V and 5 bases from J; junction bases left unmatched: 10. The CDR3 loop reads CASSLRGLAGVDGETQYF. The CDR3 DNA follows: TGTGCCAGCAGTTTAAGGGGACTAGCGGGAGTGGATGGGGAGACCCAGTACTTC.

The chain uses TRBV9 and TRBJ2-3; 13 bases are a match to TRBD2. The length of the CDR3 is 15 residues. Unmatched junction bases numbered 7, after V lost 7 bases and J lost 5 bases. Per the germline V gene, CDR1 is SGDLS and CDR2 is YYNGEE. The CDR3 protein is CASGLAGVSGDTQYF. As DNA, the CDR3 is TGTGCCAGCGGACTAGCGGGAGTGTCTGGAGATACGCAGTATTTT.

The genes are TRBV4-3 and TRBJ2-7; 7 bases map to TRBD2. The junction had 9 bases not matched to a gene; V was cut back by 3 bases and J by 4 bases. Germline V gives CDR1 LGHNA, CDR2 YSLEER. The length of the CDR3 is 15 residues. The CDR3 protein is CASSHWREKGYEQYF. In DNA form, the CDR3 reads TGCGCCAGCAGCCACTGGCGGGAGAAGGGGTACGAGCAGTACTTC.

The chain's CDR3 is CASSTPDRDSGANVLTF. The CDR3 DNA sequence: TGTGCCAGCAGCACCCCTGACAGGGACTCTGGGGCCAACGTCCTGACTTTC. The gene calls are TRBV7-9 and TRBJ2-6; 7 bases map to TRBD1. Trimming cost V 5 bases and J 0 bases; bases outside gene matches: 7. CDR1 and CDR2 from the germline V gene are SEHNR and FQNEAQ (reference sequence). The CDR3 is 17 amino acids.

The V and J genes are TRBV5-1 and TRBJ2-7, with a possible D match to TRBD1 (6 bases). Trimming removed 4 bases from V and 3 bases from J, with 14 bases in between. The CDR3 sequence is 14 residues long. Germline CDR1 is SGHRS and CDR2 is YFSETQ. The CDR3 bases are TGCGCCAGCAGCATAAACCCGGACAGCTACGAGCAGTACTTC. Protein: CASSINPDSYEQYF.

V and J are TRBV7-9 and TRBJ2-1, with 7 bases aligning to TRBD1. From germline, CDR1 is SEHNR and CDR2 FQNEAQ (reference sequence). J gave up 1 base and V 4 bases, and 13 bases lay outside the gene matches. This CDR3 comprises 18 residues. The CDR3 is CASSSKKVTGVSYNEQFF. The CDR3 DNA is TGTGCCAGCAGCTCAAAGAAAGTAACAGGGGTATCCTACAATGAGCAGTTCTTC.